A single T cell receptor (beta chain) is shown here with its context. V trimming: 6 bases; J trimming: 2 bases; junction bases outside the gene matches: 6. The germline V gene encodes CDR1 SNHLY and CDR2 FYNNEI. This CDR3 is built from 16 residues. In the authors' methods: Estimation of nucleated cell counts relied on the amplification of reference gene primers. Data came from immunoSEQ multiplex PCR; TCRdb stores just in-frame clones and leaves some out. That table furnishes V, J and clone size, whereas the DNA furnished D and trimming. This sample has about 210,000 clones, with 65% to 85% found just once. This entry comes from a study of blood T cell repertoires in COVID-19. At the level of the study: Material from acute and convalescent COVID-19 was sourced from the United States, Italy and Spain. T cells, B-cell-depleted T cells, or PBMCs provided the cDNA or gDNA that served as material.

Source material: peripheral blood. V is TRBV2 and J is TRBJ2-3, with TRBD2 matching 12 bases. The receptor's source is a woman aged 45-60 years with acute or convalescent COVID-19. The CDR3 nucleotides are TGTGCCAGCAGGAAGACTAGCGGGAGTTTCACAGATACGCAGTATTTT. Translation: CASRKTSGSFTDTQYF.